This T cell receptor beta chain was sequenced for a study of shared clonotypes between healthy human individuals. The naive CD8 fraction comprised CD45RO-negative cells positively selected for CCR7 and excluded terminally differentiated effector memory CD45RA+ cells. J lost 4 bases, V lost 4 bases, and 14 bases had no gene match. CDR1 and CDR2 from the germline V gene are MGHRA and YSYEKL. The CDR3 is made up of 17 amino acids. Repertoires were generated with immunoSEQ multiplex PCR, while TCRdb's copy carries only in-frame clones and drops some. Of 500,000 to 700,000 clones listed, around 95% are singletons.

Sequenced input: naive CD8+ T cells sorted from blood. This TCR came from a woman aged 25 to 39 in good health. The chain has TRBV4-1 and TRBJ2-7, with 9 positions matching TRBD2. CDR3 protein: CASSPKGAGGFIYEQYF. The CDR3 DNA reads TGCGCCAGCAGCCCCAAGGGAGCGGGAGGATTTATTTACGAGCAGTACTTC.